Listed here is a single T cell receptor beta chain. Its target is unknown. The sample comes from a study of memory CD4+ T cells and cytomegalovirus serostatus. Using immunoSEQ multiplex PCR, the repertoire was profiled, and TCRdb retains in-frame clones only, with some absent. The sample lists some 41,000 clones; roughly 77% were seen once. Single viable CD3+CD4+CD8-CD45RO+ cells were sorted as the memory CD4+ T cells. General study findings and limits: CD4+ memory repertoires contained about 40% of the roughly 160 reported CMV TCRbeta sequences.

This CDR3 contains 13 residues. V was pared by 8 bases and J by 2 bases, with 13 bases between. Germline loops: CDR1 MDHEN, CDR2 SYDVKM. This receptor was taken from an adult in good health and CMV-seronegative. The rearrangement uses TRBV28 and TRBJ2-7; possibly TRBD1 for D (6 bases). Sequenced sample: memory CD4+ T cells from blood. The CDR3 nucleotides are TGTGCCAGCCAGGGGCGGGCGCCCTACGAGCAGTACTTC. This sequence encodes CASQGRAPYEQYF.